Included here is one T cell receptor beta chain sequence, with context. The data belong to a study of cytomegalovirus exposure and HLA in healthy donors. About the research overall: Out of 170 million or so T cells, an earlier analysis found fewer than 140 million unique TCR beta sequences in total.

Germline CDR1 is SGHTA and CDR2 is FQGNSA. The length of the CDR3 is 14 residues. The ends lost 5 bases at V and 7 bases at J; junction bases unmatched: 7. The PCR was carried out with 60 Vbeta primers and 13 Jbeta primers. Sequencing was performed with immunoSEQ multiplex PCR; in TCRdb, only in-frame clones are kept and a portion is missing. The data contain over 150,000 clones, about three quarters of them singletons. The chain carries TRBV7-2 and TRBJ2-7, with 11 nucleotides matching TRBD2. The sample was PBMCs. The sequence was obtained from a woman aged 30 to 39 in good health and CMV-seropositive. In nucleotides, the CDR3 is TGTGCCAGCAGCCCAGGACTAGCGGGCTTTGAGCAGTACTTC. This codes for CASSPGLAGFEQYF.